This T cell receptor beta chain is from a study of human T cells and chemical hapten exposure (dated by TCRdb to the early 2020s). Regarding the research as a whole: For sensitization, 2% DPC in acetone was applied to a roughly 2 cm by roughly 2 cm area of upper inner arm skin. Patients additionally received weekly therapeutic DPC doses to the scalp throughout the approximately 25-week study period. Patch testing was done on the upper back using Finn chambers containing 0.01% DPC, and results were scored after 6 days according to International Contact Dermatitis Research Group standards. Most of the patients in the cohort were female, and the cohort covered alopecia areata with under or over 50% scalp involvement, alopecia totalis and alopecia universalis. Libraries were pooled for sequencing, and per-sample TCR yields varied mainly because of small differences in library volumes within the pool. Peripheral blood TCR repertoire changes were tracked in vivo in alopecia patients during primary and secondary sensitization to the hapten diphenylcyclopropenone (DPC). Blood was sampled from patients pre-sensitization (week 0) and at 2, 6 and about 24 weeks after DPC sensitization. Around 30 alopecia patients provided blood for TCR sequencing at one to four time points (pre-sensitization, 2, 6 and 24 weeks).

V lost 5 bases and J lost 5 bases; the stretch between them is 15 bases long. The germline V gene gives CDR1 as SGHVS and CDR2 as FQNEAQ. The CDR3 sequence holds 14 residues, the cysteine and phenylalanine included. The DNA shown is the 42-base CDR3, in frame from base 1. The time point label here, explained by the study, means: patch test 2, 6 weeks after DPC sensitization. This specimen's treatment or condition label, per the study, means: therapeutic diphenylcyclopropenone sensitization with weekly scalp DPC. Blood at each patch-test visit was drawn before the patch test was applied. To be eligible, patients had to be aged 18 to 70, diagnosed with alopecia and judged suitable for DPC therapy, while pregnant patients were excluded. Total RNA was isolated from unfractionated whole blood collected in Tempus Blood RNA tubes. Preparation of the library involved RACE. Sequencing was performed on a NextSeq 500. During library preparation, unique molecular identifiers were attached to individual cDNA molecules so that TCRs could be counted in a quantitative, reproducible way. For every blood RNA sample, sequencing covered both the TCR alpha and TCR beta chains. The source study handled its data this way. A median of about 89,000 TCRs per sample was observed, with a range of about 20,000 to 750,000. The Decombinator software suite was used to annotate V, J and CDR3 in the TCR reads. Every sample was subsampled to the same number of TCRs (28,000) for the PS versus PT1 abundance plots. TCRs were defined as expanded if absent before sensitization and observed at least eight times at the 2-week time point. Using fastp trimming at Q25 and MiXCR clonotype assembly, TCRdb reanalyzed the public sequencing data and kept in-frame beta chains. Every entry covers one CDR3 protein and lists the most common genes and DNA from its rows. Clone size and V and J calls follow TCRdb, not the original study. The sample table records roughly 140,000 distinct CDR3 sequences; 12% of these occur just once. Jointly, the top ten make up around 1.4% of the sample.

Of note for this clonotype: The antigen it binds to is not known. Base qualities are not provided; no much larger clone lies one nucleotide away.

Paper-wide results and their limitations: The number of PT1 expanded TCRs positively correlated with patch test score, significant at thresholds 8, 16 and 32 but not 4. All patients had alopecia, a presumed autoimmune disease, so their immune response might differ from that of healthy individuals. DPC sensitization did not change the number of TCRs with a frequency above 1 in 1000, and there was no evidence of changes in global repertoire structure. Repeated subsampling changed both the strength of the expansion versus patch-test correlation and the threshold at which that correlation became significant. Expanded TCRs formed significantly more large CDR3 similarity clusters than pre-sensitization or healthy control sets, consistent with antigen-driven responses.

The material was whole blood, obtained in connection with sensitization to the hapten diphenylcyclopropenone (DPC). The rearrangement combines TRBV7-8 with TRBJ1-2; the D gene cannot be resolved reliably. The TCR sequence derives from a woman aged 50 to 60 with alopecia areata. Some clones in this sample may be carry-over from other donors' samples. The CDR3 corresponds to CASSPGSETYGYTF. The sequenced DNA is TGTGCCAGCAGCCCCGGCAGCGAAACTTATGGCTACACCTTC.